The T cell receptor beta chain described here comes from a study of T cell repertoires in cytomegalovirus infection. This clonotype was counted many times. The ends were cut back, 7 bases at V and 4 bases at J, with 13 bases in the middle. The CDR3 has 14 residues. CDR1 and CDR2 from the germline V gene are MNHNS and SASEGT. Each CDR3 protein is one row after TCRdb ran MiXCR on the reads. The sample lists under 200,000 distinct CDR3 sequences; nearly 9.5% were seen once. V is TRBV6-1 and J is TRBJ2-2; D unclear. Sequences were obtained from PBMCs. This clonotype was obtained from a human donor in good health (CMV status not recorded). Some clones in this sample may be carry-over from other donors' samples. CDR3 residues: CASTRVAFTGELFF. For the CDR3, the DNA is TGTGCCAGCACACGAGTTGCTTTCACCGGGGAGCTGTTTTTT.